These T cell receptor beta chains were read from a single sample in a study of T cells in tuberculosis. Assay used: immunoSEQ multiplex PCR; TCRdb lists only in-frame clones, some missing. This table holds about 36,000 clones, 93% found once. The sample was PBMCs. These receptors all stem from a donor under 30 with latent tuberculosis or without tuberculosis infection. The CDR3 runs from the conserved cysteine through the conserved F or W. Each record gives: clone size, J gene, V gene, D gene, CDR3 protein, CDR3 DNA. The D gene is left open where the match is weak. Not all rows give a size; the values are once, few, many and, for expanded clones, a class.

clone size: -
J gene: TRBJ1-1
V gene: TRBV7-6
D gene: -
CDR3 protein: CASSFGLFFEAFF
CDR3 DNA: TGTGCCAGCAGCTTCGGACTCTTCTTTGAAGCTTTCTTT

clone size: -
J gene: TRBJ1-5
V gene: TRBV6-5
D gene: -
CDR3 protein: CASSYSQGGQPQHF
CDR3 DNA: TGTGCCAGCAGTTACTCACAGGGTGGCCAGCCCCAGCATTTT

clone size: -
J gene: TRBJ1-3
V gene: TRBV19
D gene: -
CDR3 protein: CASSIGSSGNTIYF
CDR3 DNA: TGTGCCAGTAGTATAGGCAGCTCTGGAAACACCATATATTTT

clone size: -
J gene: TRBJ2-7
V gene: TRBV27
D gene: -
CDR3 protein: CASSFSDRTPYEQYF
CDR3 DNA: TGTGCCAGCAGTTTCTCCGACAGGACCCCCTACGAGCAGTACTTC

clone size: -
J gene: TRBJ1-2
V gene: TRBV11-1
D gene: TRBD1
CDR3 protein: CASSNAGQGKGYTF
CDR3 DNA: TGTGCCAGCAGCAATGCGGGACAGGGGAAGGGCTACACCTTC

clone size: -
J gene: TRBJ2-1
V gene: TRBV2
D gene: -
CDR3 protein: CASIRRQGHEQFF
CDR3 DNA: TGTGCCAGCATCCGGCGCCAGGGGCATGAGCAGTTCTTC

clone size: -
J gene: TRBJ2-3
V gene: TRBV5-4
D gene: TRBD2
CDR3 protein: CASSLDPAPGLAGGDTQYF
CDR3 DNA: TGTGCCAGCAGCTTAGACCCAGCCCCGGGACTAGCGGGCGGAGATACGCAGTATTTT

clone size: -
J gene: TRBJ2-1
V gene: TRBV6-5
D gene: TRBD2
CDR3 protein: CASSLAGGTNEQFF
CDR3 DNA: TGTGCCAGCAGTTTAGCGGGGGGGACGAATGAGCAGTTCTTC

clone size: -
J gene: TRBJ2-7
V gene: TRBV7-9
D gene: TRBD2
CDR3 protein: CASSSPGLALRYEQYF
CDR3 DNA: TGTGCCAGCAGCTCCCCGGGACTAGCTTTGAGATACGAGCAGTACTTC

clone size: -
J gene: TRBJ1-1
V gene: TRBV5-1
D gene: TRBD1
CDR3 protein: CASSVGQANTEAFF
CDR3 DNA: TGCGCCAGCAGCGTGGGACAGGCTAACACTGAAGCTTTCTTT

clone size: -
J gene: TRBJ2-3
V gene: TRBV4-1
D gene: TRBD2
CDR3 protein: CASSQVASGGANTQYF
CDR3 DNA: TGCGCCAGCAGCCAAGTGGCTAGCGGGGGGGCGAATACGCAGTATTTT

clone size: -
J gene: TRBJ2-7
V gene: TRBV15
D gene: -
CDR3 protein: CATSRGRPTSYYEQYF
CDR3 DNA: TGTGCCACCAGCAGAGGCCGGCCGACTTCGTACTACGAGCAGTACTTC

clone size: -
J gene: TRBJ1-2
V gene: TRBV6-1
D gene: -
CDR3 protein: CASSVYRVHGYTF
CDR3 DNA: TGTGCCAGCAGTGTATACAGGGTCCATGGCTACACCTTC

clone size: -
J gene: TRBJ1-2
V gene: TRBV19
D gene: TRBD1
CDR3 protein: CASSSGPGTAYGYTF
CDR3 DNA: TGTGCCAGTAGTTCCGGCCCGGGGACAGCCTATGGCTACACCTTC

clone size: -
J gene: TRBJ1-3
V gene: TRBV5-4
D gene: -
CDR3 protein: CASSLTQGRADTIYF
CDR3 DNA: TGTGCCAGCAGCTTGACACAGGGTAGAGCGGACACCATATATTTT

clone size: -
J gene: TRBJ2-7
V gene: TRBV7-3
D gene: TRBD1
CDR3 protein: CASSFGRGLPYEQYF
CDR3 DNA: TGTGCCAGCAGCTTTGGCAGGGGGCTCCCCTACGAGCAGTACTTC

clone size: -
J gene: TRBJ1-2
V gene: TRBV4-2
D gene: TRBD1
CDR3 protein: CASSPRDRGPDGYTF
CDR3 DNA: TGTGCCAGCAGCCCGCGGGACAGGGGGCCGGATGGCTACACCTTC

clone size: -
J gene: TRBJ2-1
V gene: TRBV7-3
D gene: -
CDR3 protein: CASSLEGRGSEQFF
CDR3 DNA: TGTGCCAGCAGCTTAGAAGGGAGAGGGAGTGAGCAGTTCTTC

clone size: -
J gene: TRBJ2-1
V gene: TRBV27
D gene: -
CDR3 protein: CASSLTRLSYNEQFF
CDR3 DNA: TGTGCCAGCAGTCTGACTAGACTCTCCTACAATGAGCAGTTCTTC

clone size: -
J gene: TRBJ1-2
V gene: TRBV6-6
D gene: TRBD1
CDR3 protein: CASSATGNYGYTF
CDR3 DNA: TGTGCCAGCAGTGCGACAGGGAACTATGGCTACACCTTC

clone size: -
J gene: TRBJ1-2
V gene: TRBV20-1
D gene: -
CDR3 protein: CSAWGAGYTF
CDR3 DNA: TGCAGTGCTTGGGGAGCGGGCTACACCTTC

clone size: once
J gene: TRBJ2-3
V gene: TRBV2
D gene: TRBD1
CDR3 protein: CASSPDRVTDTQYF
CDR3 DNA: TGTGCCAGCAGTCCCGACAGGGTAACAGATACGCAGTATTTT

clone size: -
J gene: TRBJ1-4
V gene: TRBV27
D gene: -
CDR3 protein: CASSLIVSTNEKLFF
CDR3 DNA: TGTGCCAGCAGTTTAATCGTGTCGACTAATGAAAAACTGTTTTTT

clone size: once
J gene: TRBJ2-4
V gene: TRBV7-2
D gene: TRBD2
CDR3 protein: CASSLVGIAGLKRDIQYF
CDR3 DNA: TGTGCCAGCAGCTTAGTCGGGATAGCGGGGCTAAAACGCGACATTCAGTACTTC

clone size: -
J gene: TRBJ2-7
V gene: TRBV7-3
D gene: TRBD2
CDR3 protein: CASSLGGERPQQYF
CDR3 DNA: TGTGCCAGCAGCTTAGGGGGGGAAAGGCCACAGCAGTACTTC

clone size: medium-sized
J gene: TRBJ1-2
V gene: TRBV2
D gene: -
CDR3 protein: CASSYTASNYGYTF
CDR3 DNA: TGTGCCAGCAGTTACACAGCCTCTAACTATGGCTACACCTTC

clone size: -
J gene: TRBJ1-2
V gene: TRBV12-5
D gene: -
CDR3 protein: CASGLVFSGGLIGQTNNYGYTF
CDR3 DNA: TGTGCTAGTGGTTTGGTATTTTCTGGGGGTTTAATCGGACAGACAAATAACTATGGCTACACCTTC

clone size: once
J gene: TRBJ1-3
V gene: TRBV7-8
D gene: TRBD1
CDR3 protein: CASSLGLGQGQATIYF
CDR3 DNA: TGTGCCAGCAGCTTAGGGCTCGGACAGGGTCAAGCCACCATATATTTT

clone size: -
J gene: TRBJ2-5
V gene: TRBV7-2
D gene: -
CDR3 protein: CASSLGAWEETQYF
CDR3 DNA: TGTGCCAGCAGCTTAGGGGCCTGGGAAGAGACCCAGTACTTC

clone size: -
J gene: TRBJ1-4
V gene: TRBV10-3
D gene: -
CDR3 protein: CAISEGGGNGEKLFF
CDR3 DNA: TGTGCCATCAGTGAGGGGGGGGGTAATGGCGAAAAACTGTTTTTT

clone size: -
J gene: TRBJ2-3
V gene: TRBV7-6
D gene: -
CDR3 protein: CASSLKGDTQYF
CDR3 DNA: TGTGCCAGCAGCTTAAAGGGGGATACGCAGTATTTT

clone size: -
J gene: TRBJ2-7
V gene: TRBV30
D gene: TRBD1
CDR3 protein: CAWSLQGDEQYF
CDR3 DNA: TGTGCCTGGAGTCTACAGGGGGATGAGCAGTACTTC

clone size: -
J gene: TRBJ1-1
V gene: TRBV30
D gene: -
CDR3 protein: CAWTGGGTEAFF
CDR3 DNA: TGTGCCTGGACCGGGGGGGGCACTGAAGCTTTCTTT

clone size: -
J gene: TRBJ1-2
V gene: TRBV6-6
D gene: TRBD1
CDR3 protein: CASSENTHRGLYGYTF
CDR3 DNA: TGTGCCAGCAGCGAAAACACCCACAGGGGGCTCTATGGCTACACCTTC

clone size: -
J gene: TRBJ1-1
V gene: TRBV7-2
D gene: -
CDR3 protein: CASSLDSVGTRNTEAFF
CDR3 DNA: TGTGCCAGCAGCTTAGATAGCGTCGGCACAAGGAACACTGAAGCTTTCTTT

clone size: -
J gene: TRBJ1-5
V gene: TRBV4-1
D gene: -
CDR3 protein: CASSQPRGENSNQPQHF
CDR3 DNA: TGCGCCAGCAGCCAACCCAGGGGCGAAAATAGCAATCAGCCCCAGCATTTT

clone size: -
J gene: TRBJ2-2
V gene: TRBV10-3
D gene: -
CDR3 protein: CATEGGSDFYGELFF
CDR3 DNA: TGTGCCACCGAGGGGGGGTCCGATTTCTATGGGGAGCTGTTTTTT

clone size: -
J gene: TRBJ1-6
V gene: TRBV7-2
D gene: TRBD1
CDR3 protein: CASSPRQGIYSPLHF
CDR3 DNA: TGTGCCAGCAGCCCCCGACAGGGGATTTATTCACCCCTCCACTTT

clone size: -
J gene: TRBJ1-2
V gene: TRBV6-6
D gene: TRBD1
CDR3 protein: CASILTGTANYGYTF
CDR3 DNA: TGTGCCAGCATTCTAACCGGGACAGCGAACTATGGCTACACCTTC

clone size: -
J gene: TRBJ1-1
V gene: TRBV30
D gene: -
CDR3 protein: CAWSSPLEAFF
CDR3 DNA: TGTGCCTGGAGTTCCCCCCTTGAAGCTTTCTTT

clone size: -
J gene: TRBJ2-1
V gene: TRBV29-1
D gene: TRBD1
CDR3 protein: CSLEQGSSYNEQFF
CDR3 DNA: TGCAGCCTAGAACAGGGGAGCTCCTACAATGAGCAGTTCTTC

clone size: -
J gene: TRBJ2-2
V gene: TRBV7-2
D gene: TRBD2
CDR3 protein: CASSLRASGGDTGELFF
CDR3 DNA: TGTGCCAGCAGCTTACGTGCTAGCGGGGGTGATACCGGGGAGCTGTTTTTT

clone size: -
J gene: TRBJ1-2
V gene: TRBV2
D gene: -
CDR3 protein: CASTPKGERGYTF
CDR3 DNA: TGTGCCAGCACCCCAAAAGGAGAGAGGGGCTACACCTTC

clone size: once
J gene: TRBJ2-7
V gene: TRBV7-9
D gene: -
CDR3 protein: CASIDLTLQGRFMYEQYF
CDR3 DNA: TGTGCCAGCATCGACTTAACCCTACAGGGTCGGTTTATGTACGAGCAGTACTTC

clone size: -
J gene: TRBJ2-3
V gene: TRBV5-1
D gene: -
CDR3 protein: CASSIGTQADLTQYF
CDR3 DNA: TGCGCCAGCAGCATAGGGACTCAGGCCGACCTTACGCAGTATTTT

clone size: -
J gene: TRBJ2-4
V gene: TRBV5-1
D gene: -
CDR3 protein: CASSLGQGQNIQYF
CDR3 DNA: TGCGCCAGCAGCTTGGGGCAGGGCCAAAACATTCAGTACTTC

clone size: -
J gene: TRBJ2-7
V gene: TRBV10-3
D gene: -
CDR3 protein: CAISSTGYEQYF
CDR3 DNA: TGTGCCATCAGTTCAACAGGGTACGAGCAGTACTTC

clone size: -
J gene: TRBJ2-7
V gene: TRBV27
D gene: TRBD2
CDR3 protein: CASSFTVAGGYEQYF
CDR3 DNA: TGTGCCAGCAGTTTTACGGTAGCGGGGGGTTACGAGCAGTACTTC

clone size: once
J gene: TRBJ2-7
V gene: TRBV30
D gene: -
CDR3 protein: CAWTGDAGYEQYF
CDR3 DNA: TGTGCCTGGACAGGGGATGCCGGTTACGAGCAGTACTTC

clone size: -
J gene: TRBJ2-3
V gene: TRBV2
D gene: -
CDR3 protein: CASSGRRGITDTQYF
CDR3 DNA: TGTGCCAGCAGTGGTAGGCGGGGAATCACAGATACGCAGTATTTT

clone size: once
J gene: TRBJ1-2
V gene: TRBV5-1
D gene: TRBD1
CDR3 protein: CASSSRDRKHYGYTF
CDR3 DNA: TGCGCCAGCAGCTCCCGGGACAGGAAACACTATGGCTACACCTTC

clone size: -
J gene: TRBJ1-2
V gene: TRBV6-5
D gene: -
CDR3 protein: CASRDKPGSYGYTF
CDR3 DNA: TGTGCCAGCCGGGACAAACCGGGATCCTATGGCTACACCTTC

clone size: -
J gene: TRBJ1-2
V gene: TRBV30
D gene: -
CDR3 protein: CAWSGGGRRYGYTF
CDR3 DNA: TGTGCCTGGAGTGGGGGAGGACGACGCTATGGCTACACCTTC

clone size: -
J gene: TRBJ2-2
V gene: TRBV5-6
D gene: TRBD2
CDR3 protein: CASSQTSGGYLTGELFF
CDR3 DNA: TGTGCCAGCAGCCAGACTAGCGGGGGATATCTTACCGGGGAGCTGTTTTTT

clone size: -
J gene: TRBJ2-7
V gene: TRBV2
D gene: -
CDR3 protein: CATSREIYEQYF
CDR3 DNA: TGTGCCACCTCCCGGGAGATCTACGAGCAGTACTTC

clone size: -
J gene: TRBJ2-1
V gene: TRBV19
D gene: TRBD1
CDR3 protein: CASVDRGENEQFF
CDR3 DNA: TGTGCCAGTGTGGACAGGGGGGAGAATGAGCAGTTCTTC

clone size: -
J gene: TRBJ2-1
V gene: TRBV19
D gene: -
CDR3 protein: CARSTGAGHDEQFF
CDR3 DNA: TGTGCCAGATCTACAGGGGCGGGACACGATGAGCAGTTCTTC